The 2 T cell receptor beta chains in this list originate from one sample, sequenced in a study of blood T cell repertoires in COVID-19. Here immunoSEQ multiplex PCR was the method, and the copy in TCRdb shows in-frame clones only, minus some. The table records around 160,000 clones, 80% of them present only once. Material for sequencing was PBMCs or T cells enriched from blood (not recorded which). Receptors originate from a man between 40 and 49 years old who had recovered from COVID-19.

A note on this clone: Other DNA sequences in the same sample also yield this CDR3. The chain carries TRBV3-1 (or the pseudogene TRBV3-2) and TRBJ1-1, with a tentative D call TRBD1 (6 bases). Trimming removed 1 base at V and 5 bases at J, with 11 bases between. This CDR3 is built from 14 residues. Per germline, CDR1 LGHDT and CDR2 YNNKEL (reference sequence). The chain's CDR3 is CASSQAGGGTEAFF. CDR3 bases: TGTGCCAGCAGCCAAGCGGGGGGCGGAACTGAAGCTTTCTTT.

This clone was detected a few times. The rearrangement joins TRBV5-4 to TRBJ2-4, with D perhaps matching TRBD2 (6 bases). CDR1 is SGHNT, CDR2 YYREEE, per germline (reference sequence). With 6 bases removed from V and 3 bases from J, the gap between germline ends came to 16 bases. The CDR3 contains 15 residues. The CDR3 spells CASTRDGGGKNIQYF. In nucleotides, the CDR3 is TGTGCCAGCACCAGGGACGGGGGTGGCAAAAACATTCAGTACTTC.